A single sample is the source of the 15 T cell receptor beta chains below, sequenced in a study of T cell responses to AZD1222 COVID-19 vaccine. Generated by immunoSEQ multiplex PCR, the TCRdb table keeps only in-frame clones and is missing some. The profile shows about 94,000 clones, more than 70% of them singletons. The input for sequencing was peripheral blood, taken on day 0 of AZD1222 vaccination. The receptors stem from an adult in good health.

The chain combines TRBV11-2 with TRBJ2-1, with 7 bases matching TRBD1. The V segment lost 3 bases and the J segment 5 bases; nucleotides outside the gene matches: 13. This CDR3 contains 17 residues. The germline V gene encodes CDR1 SGHAT and CDR2 FQNNGV. The CDR3 here is CASSFSLILQGNNEQFF. CDR3 in DNA: TGTGCCAGCAGCTTCTCGTTAATACTACAGGGGAACAATGAGCAGTTCTTC.

CDR3 region: CASRTGTEQYF. The DNA of the CDR3 is TGTGCCAGCAGAACCGGGACAGAGCAGTACTTC. The V and J genes are TRBV6-5 and TRBJ2-7, with a tentative D call TRBD1 (6 bases). Germline CDR1 MNHEY, CDR2 SVGAGI. V gave up 6 bases and J gave up 7 bases, with 10 bases separating them. This CDR3 comprises 11 residues.

This clone has a single count. This sequence joins TRBV15 and TRBJ1-5; TRBD1 matches at 7 bases. V gave up 3 bases and J gave up 6 bases; unmatched junction bases: 8. The CDR3 loop spans 15 amino acids. Germline CDR1 LNHNV, CDR2 YYDKDF (reference sequence). The CDR3 loop reads CATSSSGQGGQPQHF. The CDR3 DNA is TGTGCCACCAGCAGCTCGGGGCAGGGGGGTCAGCCCCAGCATTTT. The whole variable domain, remainder taken from reference TRBV15 and TRBJ1-5, is DAMVIQNPRYQVTQFGKPVTLSCSQTLNHNVMYWYQQKSSQAPKLLFHYYDKDFNNEADTPDNFQSRRPNTSFCFLDIRSPGLGDTAMYLCATSSSGQGGQPQHFGDGTRLSIL.

The chain combines TRBV28 with TRBJ2-6; D not certain. The CDR3 spans 15 residues. The V end was cut by 4 bases, the J end by 0 bases, with 7 bases between. Germline-derived CDR1 and CDR2 are MDHEN and SYDVKM. CDR3 in amino acids: CASSSGSSGANVLTF. CDR3 in DNA: TGTGCCAGCAGTTCAGGATCCTCTGGGGCCAACGTCCTGACTTTC.

The chain joins TRBV5-1 to TRBJ2-3; D is unresolved. V was pared by 0 bases and J by 1 base, with 6 bases between. CDR1 is SGHRS, CDR2 YFSETQ, per germline. This CDR3 is 14 amino acids long. This CDR3 reads CASSLVTGTDTQYF. In nucleotides, the CDR3 is TGCGCCAGCAGCTTGGTTACAGGCACAGATACGCAGTATTTT.

The CDR3 nucleotides are TGTGCCAGCTCATGGGACAGGGACTACGAGCAGTACTTC. Amino acid sequence: CASSWDRDYEQYF. The rearrangement joins TRBV18 to TRBJ2-7; 9 nucleotides match TRBD1. The CDR3 has 13 amino acids. Germline CDR1 and CDR2: KGHSH and LQKENI. Trimming cost V 5 bases and J 3 bases; bases outside gene matches: 2.

The chain is built from TRBV12-3 or TRBV12-4 and TRBJ2-1; D not resolved. The V end lost 3 bases, the J end lost 10 bases, and 7 bases lay between the germline ends. The length of the CDR3 is 11 residues. DNA for the CDR3: TGTGCCAGCAGTTTTACGGAGGAGCAGTTCTTC. This encodes CASSFTEEQFF.

The V gene is TRBV30, the J gene TRBJ1-1; D gene uncertain. Germline values: CDR1 GTSNPN, CDR2 SVGIG (reference sequence). The CDR3 spans 17 residues. V was trimmed by 1 base and J by 3 bases, leaving 21 bases between them. This chain's CDR3 is CAWSGGNWGSVHTEAFF. For the CDR3, the DNA is TGTGCCTGGAGTGGGGGTAACTGGGGAAGTGTGCACACTGAAGCTTTCTTT.

CDR3 nucleotide sequence: TGTGCCAGCTCACCACTTGGCGGAGTGGCCTACGAGCAGTACTTC. The encoded protein is CASSPLGGVAYEQYF. This chain connects TRBV18 to TRBJ2-7; D is unresolved. The CDR3 spans 15 residues. Germline loops: CDR1 KGHSH, CDR2 LQKENI. Trimming cost V 1 base and J 2 bases, with 12 bases left between them. Based on the CDR3 plus reference TRBV18 and TRBJ2-7, the full variable domain is NAGVMQNPRHLVRRRGQEARLRCSPMKGHSHVYWYRQLPEEGLKFMVYLQKENIIDESGMPKERFSAEFPKEGPSILRIQQVVRGDSAAYFCASSPLGGVAYEQYFGPGTRLTVT.

The chain links TRBV10-3 to TRBJ2-3; 7 positions match TRBD1. After removal of 8 bases from V and 1 base from J, the junction contained 0 bases not matched to a gene. The length of the CDR3 is 12 residues. From germline, CDR1 is ENHRY and CDR2 SYGVKD. The CDR3, as DNA: TGTGCCATCGGGACAGGCACAGATACGCAGTATTTT. Translation gives CAIGTGTDTQYF.

The chain carries TRBV28 and TRBJ1-2, with D possibly TRBD1 on 6 matching bases. CDR3 length: 13 residues. Trimming left V 1 base short and J 6 bases short, with 9 bases between. The germline V gene encodes CDR1 MDHEN and CDR2 SYDVKM. CDR3 in DNA: TGTGCCAGCAGTTTATTAGCAGGGGATGGCTACACCTTC. It encodes CASSLLAGDGYTF.

This clone was observed a handful of times. The V gene is TRBV5-1, the J gene TRBJ1-5, with TRBD1 matching over 10 bases. CDR1 is SGHRS and CDR2 is YFSETQ in the germline V gene. CDR3 length: 14 residues. Trimming cost V 4 bases and J 5 bases; bases outside gene matches: 3. The CDR3 region has the DNA TGCGCCAGCAGCACAGGACAGGGGGATCAGCCCCAGCATTTT. Protein product: CASSTGQGDQPQHF.

CDR3: CASSPQWNEQFF. The CDR3 DNA sequence: TGTGCCAGCAGCCCACAGTGGAATGAGCAGTTCTTC. The V and J genes are TRBV5-5 and TRBJ2-1; the D is unclear. Germline assignment: CDR1 SGHKS and CDR2 YYEKEE (reference sequence). V shed 4 bases and J shed 7 bases, with 9 bases lying between them. The length of the CDR3 is 12 residues.

The gene calls are TRBV3-1 (or the pseudogene TRBV3-2) and TRBJ2-7; TRBD1 matches at 10 bases. V gave up 4 bases and J gave up 5 bases; unmatched junction bases: 5. Germline values: CDR1 LGHDT, CDR2 YNNKEL (reference sequence). This CDR3 contains 14 residues. DNA of the CDR3: TGTGCCAGCAGCCTAAGGGACAGGGGAAACGAGCAGTACTTC. The encoded protein is CASSLRDRGNEQYF.

Turning to this clone: A junction boundary mismatches the germline segment, possibly from a read error. V is TRBV19 and J is TRBJ1-6, with 7 positions matching TRBD1. This CDR3 has 12 amino acids. Per the germline V gene, CDR1 is LNHDA and CDR2 is SQIVND (reference sequence). CDR3 protein: CASSMNRGQVFF. The CDR3, as DNA: TGTGCCAGTAGTATGAACAGGGGCCAAGTTTTTTTT.